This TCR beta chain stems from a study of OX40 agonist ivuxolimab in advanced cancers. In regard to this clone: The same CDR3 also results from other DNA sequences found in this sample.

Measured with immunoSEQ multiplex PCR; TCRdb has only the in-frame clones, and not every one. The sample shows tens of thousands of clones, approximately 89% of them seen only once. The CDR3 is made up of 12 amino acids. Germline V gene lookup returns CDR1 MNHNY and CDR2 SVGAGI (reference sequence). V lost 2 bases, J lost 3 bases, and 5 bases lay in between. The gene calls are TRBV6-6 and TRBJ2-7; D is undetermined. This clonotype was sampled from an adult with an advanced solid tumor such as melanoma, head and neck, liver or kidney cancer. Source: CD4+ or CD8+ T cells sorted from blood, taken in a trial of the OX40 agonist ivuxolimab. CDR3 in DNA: TGTGCCAGCAGTTACGGAATCTACGAGCAGTACTTC. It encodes CASSYGIYEQYF.